This TCR beta chain appears in the sequencing data of a study of radiation and T cells in renal cell carcinoma. Generated by immunoSEQ multiplex PCR, the TCRdb table keeps only in-frame clones and is missing some. Seen here are 15,000 or so clones, roughly 60% observed once, and the top ten hold approximately 10%. Treatment denoted: treatment-naive control, cytoreductive nephrectomy. Control tumors came from a handful of females and about ten males, aged about 35 to 82. CDR1 ENHRY and CDR2 SYGVKD come from the germline V gene. This CDR3 is built from 14 residues. The V and J ends lost 8 bases and 0 bases, in that order; junction bases with no gene match: 1. This clone was seen a few times. Other nucleotide sequences from this sample produce the same CDR3.

The clonotype originates from a man aged 35-49 years with renal cell carcinoma. The J gene is TRBJ1-5, the V gene TRBV10-3; 10 nucleotides line up with TRBD1. Here the sequenced sample was tumor tissue, taken from a patient whose treatment was nephrectomy without radiotherapy. The CDR3: CAIGTGDSNQPQHF. CDR3 nucleotides: TGTGCCATCGGGACAGGGGATAGCAATCAGCCCCAGCATTTT.